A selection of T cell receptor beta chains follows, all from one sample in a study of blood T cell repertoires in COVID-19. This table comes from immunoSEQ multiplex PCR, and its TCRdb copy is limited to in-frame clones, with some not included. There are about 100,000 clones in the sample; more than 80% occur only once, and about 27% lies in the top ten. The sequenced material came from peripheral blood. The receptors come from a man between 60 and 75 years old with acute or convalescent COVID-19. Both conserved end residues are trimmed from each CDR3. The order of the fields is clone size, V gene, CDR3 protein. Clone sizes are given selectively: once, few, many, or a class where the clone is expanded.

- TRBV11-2 ASSTPSGTANTGELF
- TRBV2 ASSEQRTADIQY
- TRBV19 ATRDRVNQPQH
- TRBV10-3 AIKGPAGNLFDEQF
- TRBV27 ASSPRDRSRSSPLH
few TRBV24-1 ATSDSSGVNSNQPQH
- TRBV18 ASSLRDRVGTGELF
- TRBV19 ASSAPGGSNTGELF
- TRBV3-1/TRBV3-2 ASSQGASESYEQY
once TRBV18 ASSPPAGGETQY
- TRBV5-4 ASSPPTSGETQY
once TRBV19 ASSTGTASYEQY
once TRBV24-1 ATSDLTPGQGFDEQF
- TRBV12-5 ASGIERSQY
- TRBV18 ASSPTGTAWGYT
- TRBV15 ATSRDTAGGTNTGELF